A selection of T cell receptor beta chains follows, all from one sample in a study of blood T cell repertoires in COVID-19. Only in-frame clones appear in the TCRdb table, and some are missing; sequencing was by immunoSEQ multiplex PCR. The table records around 290,000 clones, roughly 89% of them present only once. Sample: PBMCs or T cells enriched from blood (not recorded which). The receptor source for this set is a woman aged 40 to 50 who had recovered from COVID-19. The conserved cysteine and the conserved F or W are not part of the CDR3 here. D genes are given only for firm matches.

j_call v_call d_call cdr3_aa
TRBJ1-3 TRBV7-2 - ASTATGGESGNTIY
TRBJ1-1 TRBV12-3/TRBV12-4 - ASKRAGNTEAF
TRBJ2-7 TRBV9 TRBD2 ASSYGLAASYEQY
TRBJ2-5 TRBV6-2/TRBV6-3 TRBD1 ASSRRDGTGTETQY
TRBJ1-5 TRBV30 - AWSGSGTPDNQPQH
TRBJ1-5 TRBV2 TRBD1 ASSFPRGAGSNQPQH
TRBJ2-5 TRBV5-6 - ASSSGASLETQY
TRBJ2-2 TRBV19 TRBD1 ASSWTGRNTGELF
TRBJ1-2 TRBV3-1/TRBV3-2 - ASSQGPRRKWDYGYT
TRBJ1-2 TRBV15 - ATSRQGSHYGYT